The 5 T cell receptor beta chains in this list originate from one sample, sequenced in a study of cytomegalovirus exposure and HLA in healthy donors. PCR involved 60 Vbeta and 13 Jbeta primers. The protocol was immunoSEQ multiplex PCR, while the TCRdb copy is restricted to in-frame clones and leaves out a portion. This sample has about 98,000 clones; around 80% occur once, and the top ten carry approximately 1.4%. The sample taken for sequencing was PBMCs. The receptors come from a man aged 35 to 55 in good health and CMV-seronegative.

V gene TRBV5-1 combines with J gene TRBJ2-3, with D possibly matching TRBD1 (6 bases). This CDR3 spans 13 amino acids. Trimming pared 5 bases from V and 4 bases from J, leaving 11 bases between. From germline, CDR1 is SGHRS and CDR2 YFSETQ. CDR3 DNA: TGCGCCAGCAGTTACAGGGTGGCAGATACGCAGTATTTT. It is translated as CASSYRVADTQYF.

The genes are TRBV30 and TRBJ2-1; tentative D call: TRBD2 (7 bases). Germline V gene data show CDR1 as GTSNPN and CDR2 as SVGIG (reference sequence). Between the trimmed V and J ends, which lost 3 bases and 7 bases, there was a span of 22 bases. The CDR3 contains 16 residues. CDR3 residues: CAWRAVGGGLRNEQFF. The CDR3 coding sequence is TGTGCCTGGAGGGCGGTGGGGGGGGGCCTCAGGAATGAGCAGTTCTTC.

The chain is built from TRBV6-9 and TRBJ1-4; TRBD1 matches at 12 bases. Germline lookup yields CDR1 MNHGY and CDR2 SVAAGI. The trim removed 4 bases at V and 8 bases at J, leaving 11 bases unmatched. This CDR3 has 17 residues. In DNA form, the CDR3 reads TGTGCCAGCAGTTTGGGACAGGGGGCCAGAGGACGCGAAAAACTGTTTTTT. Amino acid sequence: CASSLGQGARGREKLFF.

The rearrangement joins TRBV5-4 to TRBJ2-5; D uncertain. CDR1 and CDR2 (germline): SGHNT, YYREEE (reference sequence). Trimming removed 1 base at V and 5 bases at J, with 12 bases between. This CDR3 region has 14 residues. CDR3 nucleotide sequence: TGTGCCAGCAGCTTGAAATCCCCGAGGGAGACCCAGTACTTC. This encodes CASSLKSPRETQYF. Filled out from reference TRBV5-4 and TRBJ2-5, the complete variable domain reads ETGVTQSPTHLIKTRGQQVTLRCSSQSGHNTVSWYQQALGQGPQFIFQYYREEENGRGNFPPRFSGLQFPNYSSELNVNALELDDSALYLCASSLKSPRETQYFGPGTRLLVL.

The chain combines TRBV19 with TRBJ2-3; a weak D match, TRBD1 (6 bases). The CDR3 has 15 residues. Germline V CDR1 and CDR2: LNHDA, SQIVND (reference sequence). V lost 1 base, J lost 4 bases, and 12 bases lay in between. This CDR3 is CASSIGDTGSDTQYF. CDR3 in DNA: TGTGCCAGTAGTATAGGGGATACAGGGTCAGATACGCAGTATTTT.